This T cell receptor (beta chain) was identified in a study of T cell changes during pregnancy in multiple sclerosis (dated by TCRdb to between 2019 and 2020). A note on the overall study: Changes in the T cell repertoire over the course of pregnancy were examined in this study in women with multiple sclerosis.

There are 13 amino acids in the CDR3, from cysteine to phenylalanine inclusive. Only CDR3 DNA is held: 39 bases, read in frame from base 1. For CDR1 and CDR2, the germline V gene lists SNHLY and FYNNEI. The V and J ends are trimmed by 6 bases and 0 bases, leaving 6 bases between them. For this clone: Its antigen target is currently unknown. Base qualities are not recorded, but no much larger clone differs from it by a single base.

The library was prepared using the immunoSEQ multiplex PCR assay. TCRdb obtained this table from immuneACCESS and retained in-frame rearrangements with V and J assigned. These tables miss some clones; where compared with another copy, unresolved V genes account for less than half of the shortfall, and the remainder is unexplained. The sample table records some 59,000 clones; under 95% of these occur just once. The top ten clones comprise under 1.5% of the sample. Sequenced material: peripheral blood, taken in the second trimester of pregnancy. The TCR comes from a female donor with multiple sclerosis, enrolled in a pregnancy study. The chain is assembled from TRBV2 and TRBJ1-3, with an unclear D gene assignment. The nucleotides read TGTGCCAGCAGCTGGAGCTCTGGAAACACCATATATTTT. This translates into CASSWSSGNTIYF.